Listed below are T cell receptor beta chains from one sample, sequenced in a study of Graves' ophthalmopathy and Graves' hyperthyroidism. Using its own MiXCR run on the multiplex PCR reads, TCRdb lists one record per CDR3 protein. This sample has hundreds of thousands of distinct CDR3 sequences, with over 20% found just once. The sequencing sample was made of peripheral blood. The receptors originated from a woman aged 18-29 years with stable Graves' hyperthyroidism. Some clones in this sample may be carry-over from other donors' samples. CDR3s include the opening cysteine and the closing phenylalanine or tryptophan. A D gene is named only where the DNA matches it firmly. The size field is filled for only some rows; it gives once, few, many or a size class.

>-|TRBJ1-3|many|TRBV6-5
CASSYSTASGNTIYF
TGTGCCAGCAGTTACTCGACAGCCTCTGGAAACACCATATATTTT
>-|TRBJ2-7|many|TRBV6-1
CASSGQAYGEQYF
TGTGCCAGCAGTGGGCAGGCGTATGGAGAGCAGTACTTC
>TRBD1|TRBJ1-2|-|TRBV5-1
CASLGTGSNYGYTF
TGCGCCAGCCTCGGGACAGGGTCCAACTATGGCTACACCTTC
>-|TRBJ2-5|many|TRBV6-5
CASSYSSSRQETQYF
TGTGCCAGCAGTTACTCGAGTTCTAGGCAAGAGACCCAGTACTTC
>-|TRBJ1-1|many|TRBV2
CASSEGGGFTEAFF
TGTGCCAGCAGTGAGGGGGGGGGTTTCACTGAAGCTTTCTTT
>-|TRBJ1-6|few|TRBV6-2/TRBV6-3
CASSYADSPLHF
TGTGCCAGCAGTTACGCCGATTCACCCCTCCACTTT
>TRBD1|TRBJ2-7|many|TRBV12-3/TRBV12-4
CASSWTGAVREQYF
TGTGCCAGCAGTTGGACAGGTGCTGTTAGGGAGCAGTACTTC
>TRBD1|TRBJ1-1|many|TRBV7-9
CASKVTRTGDTEAFF
TGTGCCAGCAAGGTAACGCGGACAGGGGACACTGAAGCTTTCTTT
>-|TRBJ2-5|-|TRBV11-2
CASSIGTKETQYF
TGTGCCAGCAGCATCGGGACAAAAGAGACCCAGTACTTC
>-|TRBJ2-2|many|TRBV28
CASSFIRPGELFF
TGTGCCAGCAGTTTTATACGCCCCGGGGAGCTGTTTTTT
>TRBD1|TRBJ2-5|-|TRBV28
CASSLWRDRGEETQYF
TGTGCCAGCAGTTTATGGAGGGACAGAGGGGAAGAGACCCAGTACTTC
>TRBD2|TRBJ2-7|few|TRBV15
CATSISGRSYEQYF
TGTGCCACCAGCATTAGCGGGAGGTCATACGAGCAGTACTTC
>TRBD1|TRBJ1-1|many|TRBV5-1
CASIGTGDTEAFF
TGCGCCAGCATCGGGACAGGGGACACTGAAGCTTTCTTT
>TRBD1|TRBJ1-5|many|TRBV5-1
CASSSAGGTEQPQHF
TGCGCCAGCAGCTCGGCAGGGGGCACAGAACAGCCCCAGCATTTT
>-|TRBJ1-5|many|TRBV28
CASSLAGAGNQPQHF
TGTGCCAGCAGTTTAGCGGGGGCAGGCAATCAGCCCCAGCATTTT
>TRBD2|TRBJ2-5|few|TRBV13
CASSDRTSGIGFLAEETQYF
TGTGCCAGCAGCGACCGGACTAGCGGGATAGGGTTTCTCGCCGAAGAGACCCAGTACTTC
>TRBD1|TRBJ1-6|-|TRBV6-5
CASSYRDRDNSPLHF
TGTGCCAGCAGCTACCGGGACAGAGATAATTCACCCCTCCACTTT
>TRBD1|TRBJ2-5|many|TRBV6-5
CASSYSRGQGNSETQYF
TGTGCCAGCAGTTACTCTAGGGGACAGGGGAATTCAGAGACCCAGTACTTC
>-|TRBJ2-7|many|TRBV11-1
CASSHNLASRGAYEQYF
TGTGCCAGCAGCCACAACCTTGCCTCAAGGGGGGCCTACGAGCAGTACTTC
>TRBD1|TRBJ2-5|few|TRBV29-1
CSAATGPQETQYF
TGCAGCGCAGCGACAGGGCCCCAAGAGACCCAGTACTTC
>-|TRBJ2-7|many|TRBV4-1
CASSQVSSYEQYF
TGCGCCAGCAGCCAAGTGAGCTCCTACGAGCAGTACTTC
>-|TRBJ1-3|many|TRBV5-4
CASSLDTGSNSGNTIYF
TGTGCCAGCAGCTTGGACACAGGGTCCAACTCTGGAAACACCATATATTTT
>-|TRBJ2-5|few|TRBV18
CASSPGFQETQYF
TGTGCCAGCTCACCGGGATTCCAAGAGACCCAGTACTTC
>TRBD1|TRBJ1-3|few|TRBV9
CASSVGGDSGNTIYF
TGTGCCAGCAGCGTAGGGGGGGACAGCGGAAACACCATATATTTT